The 27 T cell receptor beta chains presented below share a single source sample, sequenced in a study of blood T cell repertoires in COVID-19. Assay: immunoSEQ multiplex PCR; the TCRdb copy retains only in-frame clones and omits some. The sample has approximately 190,000 clones, 86% seen once. Sequenced material: peripheral blood. The receptors derive from an elderly man with acute or convalescent COVID-19.

The chain has TRBV10-3 and TRBJ1-2, with D possibly TRBD1 on 6 matching bases. The CDR3 extends over 14 amino acids. CDR1 is ENHRY and CDR2 is SYGVKD in the germline V gene. Trimming pared 6 bases from V and 1 base from J, leaving 12 bases between. CDR3 DNA: TGTGCCATCAGCGAGGGGGGGAGTAACTATGGCTACACCTTC. This translates into CAISEGGSNYGYTF.

The chain recombines TRBV24-1 with TRBJ2-3; a possible D gene is TRBD2 (6 bases). V lost 12 bases and J 0 bases, leaving 21 bases between the germline ends. CDR1 KGHDR and CDR2 SFDVKD come from the germline V gene. The CDR3 extends over 16 amino acids. This CDR3 is CAAREGLATSTDTQYF. The CDR3, as DNA: TGTGCCGCAAGGGAAGGTCTAGCGACTAGCACAGATACGCAGTATTTT.

In its sample, this clone was seen once. The chain employs TRBV5-1 and TRBJ1-1; D is ambiguous. The CDR3 has 17 residues. Germline-derived CDR1 and CDR2 are SGHRS and YFSETQ. Trimming removed 5 bases from V and 0 bases from J, with 20 bases in between. For the CDR3, the DNA is TGCGCCAGCAGTACGTCCCCGGGTAGAGTTATGAACACTGAAGCTTTCTTT. Its translation is CASSTSPGRVMNTEAFF.

This chain links TRBV19 with TRBJ1-1; D may be TRBD1 (5 bases). This CDR3 region has 12 residues. Per germline, CDR1 LNHDA and CDR2 SQIVND (reference sequence). Between the trimmed V and J ends, which lost 6 bases and 5 bases, there was a span of 10 bases. The CDR3 loop reads CASRPGWTEAFF. CDR3 DNA sequence: TGTGCCAGTAGACCAGGGTGGACTGAAGCTTTCTTT.

This chain uses TRBV30 with TRBJ2-5, with D possibly being TRBD1 (6 bases). Trimming took 6 bases from V and 2 from J, leaving 13 bases between them. Per the germline V gene, CDR1 is GTSNPN and CDR2 is SVGIG (reference sequence). The CDR3 runs to 13 residues. The CDR3 loop reads CACLDRNQETQYF. Written as DNA, the CDR3 is TGTGCCTGCCTCGACAGGAATCAAGAGACCCAGTACTTC.

The chain couples TRBV7-8 to TRBJ2-1, with D unclear. The CDR3 covers 15 residues. CDR1 is SGHVS, CDR2 FQNEAQ, per germline. Trimming removed 1 base at V and 6 bases at J, with 13 bases between. CDR3: CASSLVPSFGNEQFF. CDR3 nucleotide sequence: TGTGCCAGCAGCTTAGTCCCTAGTTTTGGCAATGAGCAGTTCTTC. Supplemented by reference TRBV7-8 and TRBJ2-1, the full variable domain reads GAGVSQSPRYKVAKRGQDVALRCDPISGHVSLFWYQQALGQGPEFLTYFQNEAQLDKSGLPSDRFFAERPEGSVSTLKIQRTQQEDSAVYLCASSLVPSFGNEQFFGPGTRLTVL.

The V call is TRBV27, the J call TRBJ2-7; 7 bases match TRBD2. This CDR3 comprises 14 residues. With V trimmed by 6 bases and J by 6 bases, 11 bases remained unmatched. Germline CDR1 reads MNHEY; CDR2 reads SMNVEV (reference sequence). The CDR3 sequence: CASSYNRLASEQYF. In nucleotides, the CDR3 is TGTGCCAGCAGCTACAACCGACTAGCAAGCGAGCAGTACTTC.

The chain recombines TRBV11-3 with TRBJ2-2, with TRBD2 matching 8 bases. The V segment lost 4 bases and the J segment 4 bases; nucleotides outside the gene matches: 8. Germline CDR1 reads SGHNT; CDR2 reads YENEEA. This CDR3 spans 16 amino acids. The CDR3 spells CASSWTLSGGTGELFF. The DNA of the CDR3 is TGTGCCAGCAGCTGGACGTTGAGCGGGGGCACCGGGGAGCTGTTTTTT.

The V call is TRBV4-3, the J call TRBJ1-4; D perhaps matches TRBD1 (6 bases). This CDR3 has 16 amino acids. Trimming took off 0 bases at V and 4 bases at J, with 12 bases between the two ends. Germline V gene data show CDR1 as LGHNA and CDR2 as YSLEER. The CDR3 region has the DNA TGCGCCAGCAGCCAAGATTACGGGACAAATAATGAAAAACTGTTTTTT. Amino acids: CASSQDYGTNNEKLFF.

The V call is TRBV29-1, the J call TRBJ1-4, with 7 bases aligning to TRBD1. V was pared by 5 bases and J by 4 bases, with 7 bases of the junction left unmatched. This CDR3 comprises 14 residues. Germline V lookup: CDR1 SQVTM, CDR2 ANQGSEA. CDR3 in DNA: TGCAGCGTTAGGGGGCGCATCGGTAATGAAAAACTGTTTTTT. Its protein product is CSVRGRIGNEKLFF.

V and J are TRBV9 and TRBJ2-3; 10 bases match TRBD2. Germline CDR1 reads SGDLS; CDR2 reads YYNGEE. The V segment lost 3 bases and the J segment 6 bases; nucleotides outside the gene matches: 4. The length of the CDR3 is 14 residues. CDR3 in amino acids: CASSDASGSDTQYF. The CDR3 DNA reads as TGTGCCAGCAGCGATGCTAGCGGGAGTGATACGCAGTATTTT.

The chain joins TRBV6-2 or TRBV6-3 to TRBJ1-3; 7 bases match TRBD1. The CDR3 runs 15 residues. V was clipped by 5 bases and J by 4 bases; unmatched bases: 8. The germline CDR1 and CDR2 sequences are MNHEY and SVGEGT. The chain's CDR3 is CASSKTGPDGNTIYF. The CDR3 DNA sequence: TGTGCCAGCAGTAAGACAGGGCCTGACGGAAACACCATATATTTT.

The chain recombines TRBV4-1 with TRBJ2-1, with 8 bases aligning to TRBD1. With V trimmed by 2 bases and J by 0 bases, 3 bases remained unmatched. The CDR3 is made up of 16 amino acids. CDR1 is MGHRA, CDR2 YSYEKL, per germline. As DNA, the CDR3 is TGCGCCAGCAGCCAACCCACAGGGGGCTCCTACAATGAGCAGTTCTTC. Protein sequence: CASSQPTGGSYNEQFF.

The chain joins TRBV7-9 to TRBJ2-3, with D possibly TRBD1 on 7 matching bases. This CDR3 comprises 15 residues. In germline, CDR1 is SEHNR, CDR2 FQNEAQ (reference sequence). V was clipped by 3 bases and J by 4 bases, with 14 bases between them. As DNA, the CDR3 is TGTGCCAGCAGCTTCGGGCAGGGGGGACCAGATACGCAGTATTTT. It specifies CASSFGQGGPDTQYF. The whole variable domain, filled in from reference TRBV7-9 and TRBJ2-3, reads DTGVSQNPRHKITKRGQNVTFRCDPISEHNRLYWYRQTLGQGPEFLTYFQNEAQLEKSRLLSDRFSAERPKGSFSTLEIQRTEQGDSAMYLCASSFGQGGPDTQYFGPGTRLTVL.

This chain links TRBV21-1 with TRBJ2-5; TRBD2, the table's D call, lacks a check against the DNA. TRBV21-1 is termed a pseudogene. The CDR3 sequence is 14 residues long. The CDR3 DNA follows: TGTGCCAGCTGGGAGAGGCTGATGGAGGAGACCCAGTACTTC. It translates to CASWERLMEETQYF.

The chain is built from TRBV7-2 and TRBJ2-3; the match to TRBD2 covers 7 bases. Germline V gives CDR1 SGHTA, CDR2 FQGNSA. J was trimmed by 8 bases and V by 5 bases; bases with no gene match: 19. This CDR3 is 17 amino acids long. For the CDR3, the DNA is TGTGCCAGCAGCCTCAGGACTAGTTTAGGTGGTCAGGGTACGCAGTATTTT. Its protein is CASSLRTSLGGQGTQYF.

This chain joins TRBV18 and TRBJ2-3, with 8 bases identical to TRBD1. Germline V gene lookup returns CDR1 KGHSH and CDR2 LQKENI. V trimming: 8 bases; J trimming: 6 bases; junction bases outside the gene matches: 13. This CDR3 has 15 residues. In DNA, the CDR3 is TGTGCCAGCACCCGTGGGGGGACAGGCGTGGATACGCAGTATTTT. It codes for CASTRGGTGVDTQYF.

This chain links TRBV19 with TRBJ1-2, with D perhaps TRBD1 (5 bases). V was cut by 3 bases and J by 2 bases, with 13 bases left in between. This CDR3 comprises 15 residues. Germline CDR1 reads LNHDA; CDR2 reads SQIVND (reference sequence). The DNA for the CDR3 is TGTGCCAGTAGTATTAACGGCAGGGCCAACTATGGCTACACCTTC. Protein: CASSINGRANYGYTF.

The chain is built from TRBV7-2 and TRBJ1-3; D gene unclear. Trimming removed 0 bases at V and 1 base at J, with 7 bases between. This CDR3 region has 15 residues. CDR1 is SGHTA and CDR2 is FQGNSA in the germline V gene. CDR3 bases: TGTGCCAGCAGCTTAGCGGGCGGGTCTGGAAACACCATATATTTT. Its translation is CASSLAGGSGNTIYF.

J is TRBJ1-2 and V is TRBV28; 12 bases fit TRBD1. Germline V lookup: CDR1 MDHEN, CDR2 SYDVKM. CDR3 length equals 17 residues. With 4 bases clipped from V and 1 base from J, the junction kept 7 bases outside the gene matches. The CDR3 loop is CASSSAGTGGINYGYTF. CDR3 in DNA: TGTGCCAGCAGTTCCGCCGGGACAGGGGGCATTAACTATGGCTACACCTTC.

The genes are TRBV29-1 and TRBJ2-1, with D possibly being TRBD2 (5 bases). Deletions cut 4 bases from V and 9 bases from J, with 7 bases between. Germline CDR1 is SQVTM and CDR2 is ANQGSEA. The length of the CDR3 is 10 residues. CDR3 loop: CSVVGGEQFF. The CDR3, as DNA: TGCAGCGTTGTAGGAGGTGAGCAGTTCTTC.

CDR3 sequence reads: CACGFQGYEKLFF. The DNA for the CDR3 is TGTGCCTGCGGGTTTCAGGGATATGAAAAACTGTTTTTT. The chain uses TRBV30 and TRBJ1-4, with D maybe TRBD1 (5 bases). Trimming cost V 6 bases and J 6 bases, with 14 bases left between them. This CDR3 contains 13 residues. The V gene's germline CDR1 is GTSNPN and CDR2 SVGIG (reference sequence).

This sequence joins TRBV5-5 and TRBJ2-5; no clear D gene. Between the trimmed V and J ends, which lost 1 base and 6 bases, there was a span of 4 bases. The germline V gene encodes CDR1 SGHKS and CDR2 YYEKEE (reference sequence). This CDR3 is 11 amino acids long. In DNA, the CDR3 is TGTGCCAGCAGCTTGATAAAGACCCAGTACTTC. This gives the protein CASSLIKTQYF.

The chain carries TRBV7-2 and TRBJ2-3; 9 bases agree with TRBD2. Trimming took 5 bases from V and 4 from J; bases not matched to a gene: 4. This CDR3 has 14 residues. CDR1 and CDR2 (germline): SGHTA, FQGNSA. CDR3 protein: CASSTGTSPDTQYF. DNA of the CDR3: TGTGCCAGCAGCACGGGGACTAGCCCAGATACGCAGTATTTT. Full variable domain (outside the CDR3, taken from reference TRBV7-2 and TRBJ2-3): GAGVSQSPSNKVTEKGKDVELRCDPISGHTALYWYRQSLGQGLEFLIYFQGNSAPDKSGLPSDRFSAERTGGSVSTLTIQRTQQEDSAVYLCASSTGTSPDTQYFGPGTRLTVL.

The chain has TRBV6-1 and TRBJ2-1, with TRBD2 matching 7 bases. Per germline, CDR1 MNHNS and CDR2 SASEGT. V was clipped by 2 bases and J by 3 bases; unmatched bases: 4. The length of the CDR3 is 15 residues. The CDR3 sequence is CASSEWGGGYNEQFF. The CDR3 region has the DNA TGTGCCAGCAGTGAATGGGGGGGTGGCTACAATGAGCAGTTCTTC.

This clone was counted only a few times. CDR3 region: CASSLLAVSYNEQFF. The CDR3 DNA follows: TGTGCCAGCAGCTTACTAGCGGTCTCCTACAATGAGCAGTTCTTC. V usage is TRBV7-3 and J usage is TRBJ2-1; 7 bases fit TRBD2. Per germline, CDR1 SGHTA and CDR2 FQGTGA. With V trimmed by 2 bases and J by 0 bases, 1 base remained unmatched. CDR3 length: 15 residues.

The rearrangement joins TRBV4-1 to TRBJ2-7; 12 bases align to TRBD2. The CDR3 length is 18 residues. V was clipped by 1 base and J by 2 bases; unmatched bases: 9. CDR1 is MGHRA, CDR2 YSYEKL, per germline. CDR3: CASSQGGGGLAGPYEQYF. The CDR3 nucleotides read TGCGCCAGCAGCCAAGGGGGTGGGGGACTAGCGGGTCCCTACGAGCAGTACTTC.